Listed below are T cell receptor beta chains from one sample, sequenced in a study of cytomegalovirus exposure and HLA in healthy donors. Assay: immunoSEQ multiplex PCR; the TCRdb copy retains only in-frame clones and omits some. Here the sample spans roughly 130,000 clones, around 82% being singletons. The source material was PBMCs. The source is a male donor in good health and CMV-seropositive. CDR3s include the opening cysteine and the closing phenylalanine or tryptophan. The D gene is left open where the match is weak. Rows give clone size only sometimes, using once, few, many, or a class for an expanded clone.

v_call,clone_size,j_call,d_call,cdr3_nt,cdr3_aa
TRBV28,.,TRBJ1-2,TRBD1,TGTGCCAGCAGCTCAGGGACAGGGCACTATGGCTACACCTTC,CASSSGTGHYGYTF
TRBV7-7,.,TRBJ2-3,TRBD2,TGTGCTAGCAGCTTTCTCCCCCCGGCGGGAGGACCAGATACGCAGTATTTT,CASSFLPPAGGPDTQYF
TRBV5-6,.,TRBJ1-2,.,TGTGCCAGCAGCTGGTGGCAGACTAACTATGGCTACACCTTC,CASSWWQTNYGYTF
TRBV9,once,TRBJ2-2,.,TGTGCCAGCAGCGTAGACGAGTCCACCGGGGAGCTGTTTTTT,CASSVDESTGELFF
TRBV2,.,TRBJ2-1,TRBD2,TGTGCCGCCCATTCCCTAGCGGTATACAATGAGCAGTTCTTC,CAAHSLAVYNEQFF
TRBV4-1,few,TRBJ1-1,.,TGCGCCAGCTCCCACGAGACTGAAGCTTTCTTT,CASSHETEAFF
TRBV5-1,.,TRBJ2-1,.,TGCGCCAGCAGCTTCCTAGGGGACAATGAGCAGTTCTTC,CASSFLGDNEQFF
TRBV18,.,TRBJ2-7,.,TGTGCCAGCTCACCCTCGGACAGCTCCTACGAGCAGTACTTC,CASSPSDSSYEQYF
TRBV7-2,.,TRBJ2-7,.,TGTGCCAGCAGCTTAGTGGGTAGCGGCTCCTACGAGCAGTACTTC,CASSLVGSGSYEQYF
TRBV7-3,.,TRBJ2-4,TRBD2,TGTGCCAGCAGCTTGCGGAGCGGGAGAGGGAACATTCAGTACTTC,CASSLRSGRGNIQYF
TRBV7-6,once,TRBJ1-1,.,TGTGCCAGCAGCCTAAATGGGGGCCACACTGAAGCTTTCTTT,CASSLNGGHTEAFF
TRBV5-4,.,TRBJ2-7,.,TGTGCCAGCAGCCCCCTATGGGGGGAGACTAAGGACGAGCAGTACTTC,CASSPLWGETKDEQYF
TRBV7-2,.,TRBJ2-5,TRBD1,TGTGCCAGCAGCCCCCCGGGACAGGAAGGAGAGACCCAGTACTTC,CASSPPGQEGETQYF